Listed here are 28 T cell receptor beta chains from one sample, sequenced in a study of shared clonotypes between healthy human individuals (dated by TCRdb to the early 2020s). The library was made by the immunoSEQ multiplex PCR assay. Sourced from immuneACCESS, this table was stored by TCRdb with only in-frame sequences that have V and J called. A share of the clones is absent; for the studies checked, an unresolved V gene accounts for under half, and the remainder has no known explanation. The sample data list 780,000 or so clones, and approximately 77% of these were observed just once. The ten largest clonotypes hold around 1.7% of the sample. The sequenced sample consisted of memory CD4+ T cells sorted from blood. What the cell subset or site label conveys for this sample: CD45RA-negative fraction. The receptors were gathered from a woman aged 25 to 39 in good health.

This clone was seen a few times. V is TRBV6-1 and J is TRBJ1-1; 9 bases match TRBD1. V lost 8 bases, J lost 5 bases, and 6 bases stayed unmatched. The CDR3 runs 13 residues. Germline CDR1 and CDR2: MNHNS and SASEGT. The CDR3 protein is CASQPDRGTEAFF. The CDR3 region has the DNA TGTGCCAGCCAACCGGACAGGGGTACTGAAGCTTTCTTT.

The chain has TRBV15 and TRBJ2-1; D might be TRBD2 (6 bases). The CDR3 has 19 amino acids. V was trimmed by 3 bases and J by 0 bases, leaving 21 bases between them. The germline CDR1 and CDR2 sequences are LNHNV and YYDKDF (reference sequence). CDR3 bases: TGTGCCACCAGCAGCCAGTTTGGGGTTGGCGGGACCTCCTACAATGAGCAGTTCTTC. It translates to CATSSQFGVGGTSYNEQFF.

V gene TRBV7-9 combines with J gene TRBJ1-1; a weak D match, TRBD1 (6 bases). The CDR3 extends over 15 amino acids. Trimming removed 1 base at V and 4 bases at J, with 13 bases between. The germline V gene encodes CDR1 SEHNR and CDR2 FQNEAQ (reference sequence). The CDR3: CASSLGAGVATEAFF. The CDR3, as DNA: TGTGCCAGCAGCTTAGGGGCAGGGGTGGCCACTGAAGCTTTCTTT.

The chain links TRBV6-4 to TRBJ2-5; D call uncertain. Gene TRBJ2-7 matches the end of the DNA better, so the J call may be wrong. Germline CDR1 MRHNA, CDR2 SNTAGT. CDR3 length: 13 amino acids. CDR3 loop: CASSDSDEGEQYF. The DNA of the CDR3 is TGTGCCAGCAGTGACTCGGATGAAGGCGAGCAGTACTTC.

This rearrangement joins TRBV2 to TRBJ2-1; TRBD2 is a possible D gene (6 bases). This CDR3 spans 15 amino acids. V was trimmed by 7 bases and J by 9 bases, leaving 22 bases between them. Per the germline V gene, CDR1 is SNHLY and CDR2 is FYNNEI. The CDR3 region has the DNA TGTGCCAGCACCCGGGAGTCCGGACCGGGGGTTGAGCAGTTCTTC. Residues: CASTRESGPGVEQFF. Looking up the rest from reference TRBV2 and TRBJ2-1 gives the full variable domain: EPEVTQTPSHQVTQMGQEVILRCVPISNHLYFYWYRQILGQKVEFLVSFYNNEISEKSEIFDDQFSVERPDGSNFTLKIRSTKLEDSAMYFCASTRESGPGVEQFFGPGTRLTVL.

CDR3 coding DNA: TGTGCCAGCAGCTTTACAGGGACGGACGAGCAGTACTTC. Its protein is CASSFTGTDEQYF. The chain is built from TRBV5-4 and TRBJ2-7; possible D gene TRBD1, 6 bases. The CDR3 length is 13 residues. Trimming left V 2 bases short and J 5 bases short, with 11 bases between. CDR1 and CDR2 from the germline V gene are SGHNT and YYREEE (reference sequence). The full variable domain, its missing parts supplied by reference TRBV5-4 and TRBJ2-7, is ETGVTQSPTHLIKTRGQQVTLRCSSQSGHNTVSWYQQALGQGPQFIFQYYREEENGRGNFPPRFSGLQFPNYSSELNVNALELDDSALYLCASSFTGTDEQYFGPGTRLTVT.

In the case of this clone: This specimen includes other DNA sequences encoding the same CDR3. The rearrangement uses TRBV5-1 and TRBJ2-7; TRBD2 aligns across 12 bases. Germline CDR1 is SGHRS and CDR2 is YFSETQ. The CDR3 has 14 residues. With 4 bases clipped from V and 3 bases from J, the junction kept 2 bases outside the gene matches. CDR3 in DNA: TGCGCCAGCAGCGTGACTAGCGGGAGCTACGAGCAGTACTTC. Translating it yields CASSVTSGSYEQYF.

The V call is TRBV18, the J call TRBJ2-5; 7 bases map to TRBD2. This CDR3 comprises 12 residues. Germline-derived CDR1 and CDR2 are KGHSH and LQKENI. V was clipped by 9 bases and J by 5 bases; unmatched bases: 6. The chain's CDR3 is CASSGGSETQYF. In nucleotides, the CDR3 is TGTGCCAGTAGCGGCGGGAGTGAGACCCAGTACTTC.

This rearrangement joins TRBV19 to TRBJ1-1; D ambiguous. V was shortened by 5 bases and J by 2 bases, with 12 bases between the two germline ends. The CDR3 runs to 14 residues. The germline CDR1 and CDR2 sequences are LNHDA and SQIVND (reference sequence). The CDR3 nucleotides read TGTGCCAGTAGTGCGGGGAGGCGAAACACTGAAGCTTTCTTT. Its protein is CASSAGRRNTEAFF. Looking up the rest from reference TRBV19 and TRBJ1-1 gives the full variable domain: DGGITQSPKYLFRKEGQNVTLSCEQNLNHDAMYWYRQDPGQGLRLIYYSQIVNDFQKGDIAEGYSVSREKKESFPLTVTSAQKNPTAFYLCASSAGRRNTEAFFGQGTRLTVV.

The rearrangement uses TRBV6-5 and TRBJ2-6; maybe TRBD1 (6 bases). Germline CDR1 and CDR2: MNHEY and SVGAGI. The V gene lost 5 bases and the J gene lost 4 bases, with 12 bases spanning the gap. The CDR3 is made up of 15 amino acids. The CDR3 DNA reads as TGTGCCAGCAGTACACAGGGTTCCGGGGCCAACGTCCTGACTTTC. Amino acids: CASSTQGSGANVLTF.

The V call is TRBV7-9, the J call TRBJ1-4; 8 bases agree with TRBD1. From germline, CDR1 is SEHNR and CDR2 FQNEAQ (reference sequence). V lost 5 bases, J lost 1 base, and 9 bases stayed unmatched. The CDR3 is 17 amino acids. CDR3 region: CASSNKRQGKTNEKLFF. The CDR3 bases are TGTGCCAGCAGCAATAAGAGACAGGGGAAAACTAATGAAAAACTGTTTTTT.

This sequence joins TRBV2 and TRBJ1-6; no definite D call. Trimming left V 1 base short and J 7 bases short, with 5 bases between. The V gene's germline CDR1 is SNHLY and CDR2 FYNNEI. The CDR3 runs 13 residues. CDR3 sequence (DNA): TGTGCCAGCAGTGAAGGGAACAATTCACCCCTCCACTTT. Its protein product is CASSEGNNSPLHF.

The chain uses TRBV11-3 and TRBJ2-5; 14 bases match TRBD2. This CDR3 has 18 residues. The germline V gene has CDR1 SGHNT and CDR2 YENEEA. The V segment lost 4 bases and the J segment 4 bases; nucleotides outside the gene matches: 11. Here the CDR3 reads CASSSRLAGGPGRETQYF. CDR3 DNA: TGTGCCAGCAGCTCGAGACTAGCGGGAGGGCCAGGGCGAGAGACCCAGTACTTC. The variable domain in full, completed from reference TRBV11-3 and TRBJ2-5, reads EAGVVQSPRYKIIEKKQPVAFWCNPISGHNTLYWYLQNLGQGPELLIRYENEEAVDDSQLPKDRFSAERLKGVDSTLKIQPAELGDSAVYLCASSSRLAGGPGRETQYFGPGTRLLVL.

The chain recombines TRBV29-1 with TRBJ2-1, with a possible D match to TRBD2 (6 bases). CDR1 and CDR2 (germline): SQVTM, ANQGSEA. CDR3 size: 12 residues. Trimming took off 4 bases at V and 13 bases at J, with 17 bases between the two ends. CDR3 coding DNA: TGCAGCGTTGGGGAGGAGCGGCCCGATCAGTTCTTC. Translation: CSVGEERPDQFF.

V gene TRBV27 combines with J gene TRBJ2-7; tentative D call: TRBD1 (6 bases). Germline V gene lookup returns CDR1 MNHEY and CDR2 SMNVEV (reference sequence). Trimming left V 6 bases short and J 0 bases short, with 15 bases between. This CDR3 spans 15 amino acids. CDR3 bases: TGTGCCAGCAGGTCGACAGGCACCCTCTCCTACGAGCAGTACTTC. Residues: CASRSTGTLSYEQYF.

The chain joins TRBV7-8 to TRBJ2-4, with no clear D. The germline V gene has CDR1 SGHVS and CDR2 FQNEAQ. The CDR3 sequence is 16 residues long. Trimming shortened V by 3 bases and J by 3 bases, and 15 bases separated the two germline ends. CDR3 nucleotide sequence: TGTGCCAGCAGCTTTGGGTCCCCGGTGGACAAAAACATTCAGTACTTC. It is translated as CASSFGSPVDKNIQYF. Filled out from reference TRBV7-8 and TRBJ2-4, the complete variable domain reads GAGVSQSPRYKVAKRGQDVALRCDPISGHVSLFWYQQALGQGPEFLTYFQNEAQLDKSGLPSDRFFAERPEGSVSTLKIQRTQQEDSAVYLCASSFGSPVDKNIQYFGAGTRLSVL.

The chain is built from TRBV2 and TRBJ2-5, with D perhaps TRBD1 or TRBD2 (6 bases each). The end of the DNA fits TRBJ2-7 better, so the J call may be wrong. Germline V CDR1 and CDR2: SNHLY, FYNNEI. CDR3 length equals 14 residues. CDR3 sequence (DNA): TGTGCCAGCAGTTCGACAGGAGGGGCCTACGAGCAGTACTTC. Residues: CASSSTGGAYEQYF.

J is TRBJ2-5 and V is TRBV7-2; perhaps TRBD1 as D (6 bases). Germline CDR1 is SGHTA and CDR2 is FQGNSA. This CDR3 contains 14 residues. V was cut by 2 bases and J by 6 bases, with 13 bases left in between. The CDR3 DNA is TGTGCCAGCAGCTTATATACAGGGCGGCAGACCCAGTACTTC. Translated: CASSLYTGRQTQYF.

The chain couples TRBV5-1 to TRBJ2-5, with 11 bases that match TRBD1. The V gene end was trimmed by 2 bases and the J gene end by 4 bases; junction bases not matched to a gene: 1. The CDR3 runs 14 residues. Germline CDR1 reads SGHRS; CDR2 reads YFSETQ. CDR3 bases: TGCGCCAGCAGCTTCGGACAGGGGGCAGAGACCCAGTACTTC. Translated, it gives CASSFGQGAETQYF.

CDR3 in amino acids: CASSPLQAGQETQYF. The CDR3 DNA is TGTGCCAGCTCACCACTTCAGGCAGGCCAAGAGACCCAGTACTTC. J is TRBJ2-5 and V is TRBV18, with no clear D. Germline V gene sequence: CDR1 KGHSH, CDR2 LQKENI. This CDR3 is 15 amino acids long. V lost 1 base and J lost 1, with 10 bases in between.

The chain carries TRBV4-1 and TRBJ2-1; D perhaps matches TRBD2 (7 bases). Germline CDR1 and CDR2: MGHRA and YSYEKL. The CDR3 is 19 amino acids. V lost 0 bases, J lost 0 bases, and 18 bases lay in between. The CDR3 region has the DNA TGCGCCAGCAGCCAAGATCCCAGCGGGACAACTAGCTCCTACAATGAGCAGTTCTTC. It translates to CASSQDPSGTTSSYNEQFF.

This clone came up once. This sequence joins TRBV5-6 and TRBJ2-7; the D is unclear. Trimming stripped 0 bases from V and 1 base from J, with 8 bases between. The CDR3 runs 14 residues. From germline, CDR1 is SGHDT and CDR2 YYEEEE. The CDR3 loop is CASSLDLTSYEQYF. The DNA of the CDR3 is TGTGCCAGCAGCTTGGACCTGACGTCCTACGAGCAGTACTTC.

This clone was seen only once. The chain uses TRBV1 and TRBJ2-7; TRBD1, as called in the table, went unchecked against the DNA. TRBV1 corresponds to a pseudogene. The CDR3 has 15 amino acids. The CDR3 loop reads CTSSRWTTKIYEQYF. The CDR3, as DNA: TGCACCAGCAGCCGATGGACAACAAAGATTTACGAGCAGTACTTC.

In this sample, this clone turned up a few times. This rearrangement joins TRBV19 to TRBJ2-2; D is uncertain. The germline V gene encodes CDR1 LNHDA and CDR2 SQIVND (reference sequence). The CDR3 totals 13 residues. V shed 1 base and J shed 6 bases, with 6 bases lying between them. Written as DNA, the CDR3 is TGTGCCAGTAGTATAGTCCTCCCCGGGGAGCTGTTTTTT. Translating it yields CASSIVLPGELFF.

The CDR3 loop reads CASSFVGNPTQYF. CDR3 in DNA: TGTGCCAGCAGCTTCGTAGGAAACCCCACGCAGTATTTT. The rearrangement links TRBV7-8 to TRBJ2-3; no definite D call. V was trimmed by 3 bases and J by 9 bases, leaving 13 bases between them. This CDR3 spans 13 amino acids. CDR1 and CDR2 (germline): SGHVS, FQNEAQ.

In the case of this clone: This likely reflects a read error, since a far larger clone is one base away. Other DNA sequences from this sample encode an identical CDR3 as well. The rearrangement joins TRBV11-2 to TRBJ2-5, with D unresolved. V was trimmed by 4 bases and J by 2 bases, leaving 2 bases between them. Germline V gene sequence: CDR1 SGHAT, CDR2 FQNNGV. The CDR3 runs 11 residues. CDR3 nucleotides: TGTGCCAGCAGCTCGCAAGAGACCCAGTACTTC. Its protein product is CASSSQETQYF.

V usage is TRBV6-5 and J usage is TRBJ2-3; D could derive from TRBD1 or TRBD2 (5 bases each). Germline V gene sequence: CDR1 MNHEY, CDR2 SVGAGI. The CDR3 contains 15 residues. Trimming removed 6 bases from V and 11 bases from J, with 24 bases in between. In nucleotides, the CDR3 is TGTGCCAGCAGCCGAACGGGGCCAGAAGGTGGGATGCAGTATTTT. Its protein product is CASSRTGPEGGMQYF.

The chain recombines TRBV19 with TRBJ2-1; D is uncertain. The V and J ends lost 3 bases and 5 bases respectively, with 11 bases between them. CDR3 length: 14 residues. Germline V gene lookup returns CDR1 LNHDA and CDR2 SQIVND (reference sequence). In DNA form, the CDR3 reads TGTGCCAGTAGTATCCGGCGGACCAACAATGAGCAGTTCTTC. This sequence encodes CASSIRRTNNEQFF.